The rows below give T cell receptor beta chains drawn from one sample of a study of blood T cell repertoires in COVID-19. Libraries were prepared by immunoSEQ multiplex PCR; TCRdb keeps only in-frame clonotypes and omits some of them. Here the sample spans about 140,000 clones, around 81% being singletons. Sequenced input: peripheral blood. The source of these receptors is a human donor in a cohort sampled during active COVID-19. Both conserved end residues are part of each CDR3. The order of the fields is CDR3 DNA, CDR3 protein, J gene, D gene, V gene, clone size. The D gene is left open where the match is weak. The size of a clone is reported for some rows only, either as once, few or many, or as a class for expanded clones.

TGCGCCAGCAGCACCCAGGGACAGGGGAACGAGCAGTACTTC CASSTQGQGNEQYF TRBJ2-7 TRBD1 TRBV5-1 once
TGTGCCATCAGAGGGGGTGCGGGTGCCCTTTCCTACAATGAGCAGTTCTTC CAIRGGAGALSYNEQFF TRBJ2-1 . TRBV10-3 .
TGCGCCAGCAGAACTACTAGCACAGATACGCAGTATTTT CASRTTSTDTQYF TRBJ2-3 . TRBV5-1 .
TGCAGCGCCCCGGGGGATACGCAGTATTTT CSAPGDTQYF TRBJ2-3 . TRBV29-1 few
TGTGCCAGCAGCAGATTGACAGGGGGGCACTATGGCTACACCTTC CASSRLTGGHYGYTF TRBJ1-2 TRBD1 TRBV5-8 once
TGCAGCGTTGCCCAGGGGCCCTCTGGAAACACCATATATTTT CSVAQGPSGNTIYF TRBJ1-3 . TRBV29-1 .
TGTGCCTGGAGTAGATCCCTCAGCGGGAGGGCCGGAGATACGCAGTATTTT CAWSRSLSGRAGDTQYF TRBJ2-3 TRBD2 TRBV30 .
TGTGCCAGCAGCCCTCTCTCTCTGAGTGGCTATGGCTACACCTTC CASSPLSLSGYGYTF TRBJ1-2 . TRBV14 .
TGTGCCAGTAGCCCACAGGGGACGGGTAACTATGGCTACACCTTC CASSPQGTGNYGYTF TRBJ1-2 TRBD1 TRBV19 .
TGTGCCAGCAGCCTCCTAGCGGGAGGGGACAATGAGCAGTTCTTC CASSLLAGGDNEQFF TRBJ2-1 TRBD2 TRBV2 once
TGTGCCAGCAGCGAACTCCTGGGGGGGAAACTGTTTTTT CASSELLGGKLFF TRBJ1-4 . TRBV7-9 .
TGTGCCAGCAGCCCCTTGTTGGCAGCGGGAGGGTCTGGCAATGAGCAGTTCTTC CASSPLLAAGGSGNEQFF TRBJ2-1 TRBD2 TRBV5-4 .
TGTGCCACCGCTCGGCGGCAGGGTAGGTCTGAAGCTTTCTTT CATARRQGRSEAFF TRBJ1-1 . TRBV24-1 .
TGTGCCAGCAGCTTAGGGCGAGCGGGAGTAGAGACCCAGTACTTC CASSLGRAGVETQYF TRBJ2-5 TRBD2 TRBV11-3 .
TGTGCCAGCAGTTTAGACAGGGGAGAGACCCAGTACTTC CASSLDRGETQYF TRBJ2-5 TRBD1 TRBV27 .
TGCGCCAGCAGCAGGAGTCAGGGGCCGGGAGAGACCCAGTACTTC CASSRSQGPGETQYF TRBJ2-5 . TRBV5-1 .
TGTGCCAGCACCCGGACAGACCAATCACCCCTCCACTTT CASTRTDQSPLHF TRBJ1-6 . TRBV6-5 .
TGTGCCAGCAGCTTCAGATTGGCTAGCGGGAGGAAGAGCACAGATACGCAGTATTTT CASSFRLASGRKSTDTQYF TRBJ2-3 TRBD2 TRBV11-3 .